This T cell receptor (beta chain) comes out of a study of PD-L1 blockade in urothelial cancer (dated by TCRdb to the late 2010s). General notes on the study: Therapy was started in the mid-2010s for all patients, and atezolizumab 1,200 mg was administered intravenously every 3 weeks. Blood samples gave median yields of approximately 130,000 T cells and 82,636 unique TCRs, along with a median clonality of approximately 0.084. In the same patients, whole exome sequencing and RNA sequencing of pretreatment tumors were performed in addition to TCR sequencing. Blood samples were analyzed 3 weeks after the start of treatment (second dose) and 6 weeks after the start of treatment. An ECOG performance status of 0 or 1 was recorded for the patients, and 0 to 3 prior chemotherapy regimens had been received by the patients. Pretreatment tumor samples, along with matched peripheral blood serially collected before and after atezolizumab treatment, were subjected to TCR sequencing. Somatic, immune and clinical correlates of response to PD-L1 blockade with atezolizumab in urothelial cancer were the focus of an exploratory multi-omic analysis. Durable clinical benefit was defined as a progression-free survival longer than 6 months, and TCR features were additionally tested against progression-free survival and overall survival. Twenty-five of 29 patients were identified as males with urothelial cancer of bladder origin, and a prior smoking history was reported by 18 of 29 patients. Pretreatment blood TCR-seq was available for under 35 patients, at least one posttreatment blood collection was obtained for some 24 patients, and tumor TCR-seq was available for some 24 patients. Eight to ten patients achieved durable clinical benefit and fewer than 25 did not. Beyond this particular receptor, the publication reports: At 3 weeks after the start of treatment, tumor-associated TCR clones in peripheral blood had expanded more in patients with durable benefit (n ≈ 24, p = 0.022). Because the sample size was small (n ≈ 30) and many exploratory analyses were performed, the results are intended to be hypothesis-generating. Improved progression-free and overall survival was associated with having pretreatment peripheral blood TCR clonality below the median.

Each PCR received spiked-in synthetic TCR analog templates so that absolute template abundance could be estimated from read counts. The immunoSEQ assay used bias-controlled V and J gene primers to amplify TCRbeta CDR3 regions from genomic DNA. Sequencing of rearranged TCRbeta segments was performed at approximately 20X coverage. The paper's processing steps were these. Sequencing errors were corrected by clustering, and CDR3s were annotated against IMGT so that V, D and J genes could be assigned. Downstream analyses used only productive TCRbeta rearrangements, leaving out any out-of-frame or stop-codon sequences. To compute clonality, Shannon entropy was normalized by the log of the number of unique productive sequences and then subtracted from one. Clones differing between time points or between blood and tumor were identified by Fisher's exact test with Benjamini-Hochberg correction at adjusted p below 0.01. The source is immuneACCESS, and TCRdb retained only in-frame sequences with V and J called. Part of the clones is not carried over; for the studies checked, unresolved V genes explain less than half of this, and the remainder is unexplained. The V and J calls and the clone size are those of that table, but D and trimming were determined from the DNA. For this sample the table gives roughly 45,000 clones, of which 83% were detected only once. The ten largest clones take up about 14% of the sample.

Note on this clone: There is no known antigen for this receptor. There are no base qualities to consult, and no much larger clone falls within one base.

The germline V gene sets CDR1 to SGHTA and CDR2 to FQGNSA. The junction shows trimming of 5 bases on V and 5 bases on J, and the gene matches do not reach 16 bases of it. From the cysteine up to the phenylalanine, the CDR3 has a length of 17 residues. Only CDR3 DNA is held: 51 bases, read in frame from base 1. The time point label on this specimen signifies: peripheral blood 6 weeks after treatment start. The cohort comprised 25 to 30 patients with locally advanced or metastatic urothelial carcinoma treated at Memorial Sloan Kettering on a trial protocol. Peripheral blood mononuclear cells were collected pretreatment and during treatment, at between 1 and 8 total time points per patient. The Qiagen DNeasy Blood extraction kit was used to purify genomic DNA from total PBMCs and tumor samples. PBMCs were collected pretreatment and during treatment and were isolated and stored as previously described.

The clonotype was recovered from a man aged 55 to 70 with urothelial cancer. The chain uses TRBV7-2 and TRBJ2-5; 8 bases in the junction line up with TRBD2. The sequencing here drew on PBMCs, taken around atezolizumab (anti-PD-L1) treatment. The CDR3 sequence is CASSVNGLAVQGETQYF. Read as DNA, the sequence is TGTGCCAGCAGCGTAAACGGACTAGCAGTTCAGGGGGAGACCCAGTACTTC.